This TCR beta chain originates from a study of blood T cell dynamics during melanoma immunotherapy. Study-level information: First-line therapy was either pembrolizumab or nivolumab with ipilimumab for metastatic melanoma.

Details on this clone: Its antigen is not identified.

Regarding time point: week 3, after first cycle of checkpoint inhibitor. Apart from two fast progressors, RECIST 1.1 response was judged 12 weeks post-infusion. The CDR3 spans 14 residues. V was clipped by 3 bases and J by 0 bases, with 8 bases between them. CDR1 and CDR2 from the germline V gene are MNHEY and SVGAGI. Study-level results: Whether repertoire-driving clones were melanoma-specific could not be determined. Unlike progressors, later disease-control patients had W3 repertoires gaining clonality or diversity.

This table comes from immunoSEQ multiplex PCR, and its TCRdb copy is limited to in-frame clones, with some not included. The sample carries over 9,000 clones, approximately 81% recorded once. The sequence derives from a human donor with melanoma. The sequencing here drew on blood, taken from a patient treated with checkpoint blockade. The rearrangement joins TRBV6-5 to TRBJ2-5; the D gene is possibly TRBD1 (6 bases). CDR3: CASSYTGYQETQYF. CDR3 nucleotide sequence: TGTGCCAGCAGTTATACAGGGTACCAAGAGACCCAGTACTTC.